One T cell receptor (beta chain) is described in this entry. The J segment lost 3 bases and the V segment lost 0 bases, leaving 2 bases of the junction unmatched. The CDR3 is 15 amino acids. Germline V gene data show CDR1 as SGHKS and CDR2 as YYEKEE (reference sequence). This entry belongs to a study of blood T cell repertoires in COVID-19. Overall study context: Whether acute or convalescent, the COVID-19 samples came from the United States, Italy and Spain. The cDNA or gDNA used as material had been derived from T cells, B-cell-depleted T cells, or PBMCs.

Per the original methods: Nucleated cell number was recorded as an estimate derived from reference gene primer amplification. Assay used: immunoSEQ multiplex PCR; TCRdb lists only in-frame clones, some missing. D and trimming were read from the DNA, whereas the V and J calls and clone size are those reported in that table. The repertoire holds under 90,000 clones, roughly 84% seen once, with roughly 2.6% in the top ten. The sequence came from a man between 65 and 79 years old with active or convalescent COVID-19. This chain joins TRBV5-5 and TRBJ2-5; 10 bases fit TRBD2. The source material was peripheral blood. The CDR3 DNA sequence: TGTGCCAGCAGCTTGGTCCTAGCGGGAGAAGAGACCCAGTACTTC. Translated, it gives CASSLVLAGEETQYF.